This T cell receptor (beta chain) was recovered during a study of blood T cell repertoires in COVID-19. The wider study: The cDNA or gDNA used as material had been derived from T cells, B-cell-depleted T cells, or PBMCs.

In this sample, this clone is medium-sized. Sequencing was performed with immunoSEQ multiplex PCR; in TCRdb, only in-frame clones are kept and a portion is missing. The sample has about 130,000 clones, more than 75% seen once. Seattle cases were enrolled at active infection and followed longitudinally. Trimming took off 1 base at V and 8 bases at J, with 21 bases between the two ends. The CDR3 length is 17 residues. Germline V gives CDR1 MNHEY, CDR2 SMNVEV (reference sequence). Material for sequencing was peripheral blood. The source is a man aged 55 to 70 with COVID-19, enrolled during active disease. The V and J genes are TRBV27 and TRBJ2-1; D perhaps matches TRBD2 (6 bases). CDR3 in amino acids: CASSLFQKIGWRDEQFF. Written as DNA, the CDR3 is TGTGCCAGCAGTTTATTCCAAAAAATCGGCTGGAGGGATGAGCAGTTCTTC.